This TCR beta chain was observed in a study of breast tumors, draining lymph nodes, adjacent tissues listed by TCRdb under 2016. Background on the whole study: TCR beta repertoires were compared across tumor, adjacent nontumor tissue and axillary lymph nodes obtained from breast cancer patients. The study was designed to assess the relationships and possible T-cell exchange between tumor, surrounding tissue and draining lymph node repertoires in human breast cancer.

This clonotype was recorded many times. Its specific antigen is unknown. Base qualities are not at hand, and no much larger clone is one base apart. Sequencing instrument: Illumina HiSeq 2000. Multiplex PCR amplification was used to generate the TCR beta chain libraries. High-throughput sequencing was used to analyze the amplified TCR beta chain products. The public sequencing data were trimmed at Q25 with fastp and processed into clonotypes with MiXCR by TCRdb, which kept only in-frame beta chains. CDR3 protein duplicates are merged, each entry listing the most common genes and DNA. In all, the sample holds 250,000 or so distinct CDR3 sequences, and more than 30% of those were seen once. 0.85% to 1.2% of the sample rests with the top ten. The lymph node samples were taken from the axillary draining lymph nodes of breast cancer patients. Its CDR3 holds 14 amino acids, cysteine through phenylalanine. The DNA shown is the 42-base CDR3, in frame from base 1. The germline V gene (reference sequence) specifies MNHNY as CDR1 and SVGAGI as CDR2. Trimming removed 8 bases from V and 1 base from J; the gene matches leave 6 bases unexplained.

The paper's findings and limits, for the study overall: The data were judged consistent with most tumor T cells deriving from the lymph node and then expanding within tumor tissue. Tumor and nontumor tissue repertoires were significantly more similar in luminal-like than in basal-like breast cancer. Tumors showed preferential V and J gene usage, and their T-cell repertoire diversity fell below that of lymph nodes yet above that of nontumor tissue. Rather than being directly demonstrated, the conclusion that tumor T cells originate in lymph nodes was presented as consistent with a hypothesis.

The sequencing sample was made of axillary lymph node tissue. The source is a female donor with breast cancer. Some clones in this sample may be carry-over from other donors' samples. This chain is built from TRBV6-6 and TRBJ2-3, with 7 bases in between that match TRBD2. CDR3 reads: CASRSGPGTDTQYF. In nucleotide form, the sequence is TGTGCCAGCCGTAGCGGGCCCGGCACAGATACGCAGTATTTT.